These 26 T cell receptor beta chains were all obtained from the same sample, sequenced in a study of chemoradiotherapy in HPV16-positive cancers. The data were produced by immunoSEQ multiplex PCR, yet TCRdb's version contains in-frame clones alone and is incomplete. The repertoire holds some 17,000 clones, with about nine tenths as singletons. Sequenced here: blood, sampled from a patient who underwent chemoradiotherapy. Receptors originate from a human donor with HPV-associated anogenital cancer.

This clone was observed a single time. V is TRBV28 and J is TRBJ2-7, with D possibly being TRBD2 (6 bases). The CDR3 is made up of 15 amino acids. Per the germline V gene, CDR1 is MDHEN and CDR2 is SYDVKM. V lost 6 bases and J 5 bases, leaving 20 bases between the germline ends. CDR3 sequence reads: CASSPGTQSWDEQYF. The CDR3 nucleotides read TGTGCCAGCAGCCCCGGGACTCAAAGCTGGGACGAGCAGTACTTC. The variable domain in full, with the rest retrieved from reference TRBV28 and TRBJ2-7, is DVKVTQSSRYLVKRTGEKVFLECVQDMDHENMFWYRQDPGLGLRLIYFSYDVKMKEKGDIPEGYSVSREKKERFSLILESASTNQTSMYLCASSPGTQSWDEQYFGPGTRLTVT.

The chain couples TRBV10-3 to TRBJ2-1, with TRBD1 matching over 9 bases. The CDR3 totals 16 residues. V dropped 6 bases and J dropped 0; count of bases not matched to a gene: 6. The germline V gene has CDR1 ENHRY and CDR2 SYGVKD. The CDR3, as DNA: TGTGCCATCAGCGGGACAGGGCTGAGCTCCTACAATGAGCAGTTCTTC. Translation: CAISGTGLSSYNEQFF.

This rearrangement joins TRBV19 to TRBJ1-2, with D tentatively TRBD1 (6 bases). This CDR3 has 15 residues. Germline V gene sequence: CDR1 LNHDA, CDR2 SQIVND (reference sequence). Trimming stripped 2 bases from V and 6 bases from J, with 16 bases between. The CDR3 reads CASSIRIQGYDGYTF. CDR3 coding DNA: TGTGCCAGTAGTATAAGGATACAGGGTTATGATGGCTACACCTTC.

This chain uses TRBV5-1 with TRBJ2-1; 13 bases agree with TRBD2. CDR3 length equals 17 residues. With 2 bases clipped from V and 3 bases from J, the junction kept 5 bases outside the gene matches. Germline lookup yields CDR1 SGHRS and CDR2 YFSETQ. The CDR3 DNA reads TGCGCCAGCAGCTTCGCTGGACTAGCGGGAGTCTACAATGAGCAGTTCTTC. Encoded protein: CASSFAGLAGVYNEQFF.

The chain links TRBV29-1 to TRBJ2-1; 9 bases are shared with TRBD2. Germline loops: CDR1 SQVTM, CDR2 ANQGSEA. The V and J ends lost 3 bases and 4 bases, in that order; junction bases with no gene match: 7. The CDR3 consists of 15 residues. The CDR3 sequence: CSVDSRLAAYNEQFF. The CDR3, as DNA: TGCAGCGTTGATTCAAGACTAGCGGCTTACAATGAGCAGTTCTTC.

V and J are TRBV6-1 and TRBJ1-4, with D possibly matching TRBD1 (5 bases). The V and J ends lost 0 bases and 10 bases respectively, with 18 bases between them. This CDR3 comprises 16 residues. CDR1 is MNHNS and CDR2 is SASEGT in the germline V gene. Here the CDR3 DNA reads TGTGCCAGCAGTGAAGCTTTGGCAGGGTCTATCGGAAAACTGTTTTTT. As protein: CASSEALAGSIGKLFF.

V and J are TRBV18 and TRBJ1-2; 7 nucleotides line up with TRBD1. Per germline, CDR1 KGHSH and CDR2 LQKENI. CDR3 length: 14 amino acids. The V and J ends lost 3 bases and 4 bases, in that order; junction bases with no gene match: 5. The CDR3 DNA reads TGTGCCAGCTCACCTGAAGGGACAGTCTATGGCTACACCTTC. Its translation is CASSPEGTVYGYTF.

The chain recombines TRBV7-9 with TRBJ1-2; D unresolved. Germline values: CDR1 SEHNR, CDR2 FQNEAQ (reference sequence). The CDR3 spans 14 residues. The V and J ends lost 2 bases and 8 bases respectively, with 15 bases between them. The CDR3 reads CASSLPTPLSGYTF. The CDR3 DNA follows: TGTGCCAGCAGCTTACCAACCCCCCTCTCGGGCTACACCTTC.

The chain carries TRBV10-3 and TRBJ2-3; no firm D call. The V and J ends lost 0 bases and 2 bases respectively, with 0 bases between them. The CDR3 runs 12 residues. Germline V gene lookup returns CDR1 ENHRY and CDR2 SYGVKD. CDR3: CAISESTDTQYF. CDR3 bases: TGTGCCATCAGTGAGTCCACAGATACGCAGTATTTT.

The rearrangement uses TRBV7-9 and TRBJ2-5; D assignment may be TRBD1 or TRBD2 (5 bases each). Germline V lookup: CDR1 SEHNR, CDR2 FQNEAQ (reference sequence). The CDR3 extends over 19 amino acids. The V and J ends lost 0 bases and 2 bases respectively, with 22 bases between them. The CDR3 coding sequence is TGTGCCAGCAGCTTAGCGAGCGGAAGGTGGGGGACCGCACAAGAGACCCAGTACTTC. Amino acids: CASSLASGRWGTAQETQYF.

The chain uses TRBV5-6 and TRBJ2-5; 7 nucleotides line up with TRBD1. CDR3 size: 13 residues. Trimming took 6 bases from V and 7 from J; bases not matched to a gene: 9. The germline V gene has CDR1 SGHDT and CDR2 YYEEEE. The DNA for the CDR3 is TGTGCCAGCACTGGACAGGCCGTTGGGACCCAGTACTTC. It is translated as CASTGQAVGTQYF.

The chain is built from TRBV14 and TRBJ1-5; D not resolved. Looked up from germline, CDR1 is SGHDN and CDR2 is FVKESK. CDR3 length: 13 residues. Trimming removed 0 bases at V and 7 bases at J, with 7 bases between. CDR3 DNA: TGTGCCAGCAGCCAAGATTACCACCAGCCCCAGCATTTT. This translates into CASSQDYHQPQHF.

This clone occurred a few times. The rearrangement links TRBV11-2 to TRBJ1-2; a weak D match, TRBD1 (5 bases). Germline values: CDR1 SGHAT, CDR2 FQNNGV. The CDR3 is 16 amino acids. With 5 bases removed from V and 6 bases from J, the gap between germline ends came to 22 bases. The CDR3: CASSRLLSGRFNGYTF. In nucleotides, the CDR3 is TGTGCCAGCAGCCGACTCCTCTCGGGACGGTTTAATGGCTACACCTTC.

The CDR3 protein is CATKPDGSYNEQFF. DNA for the CDR3: TGTGCCACCAAGCCCGACGGATCTTACAATGAGCAGTTCTTC. The chain is built from TRBV27 and TRBJ2-1; D unresolved. Germline lookup yields CDR1 MNHEY and CDR2 SMNVEV (reference sequence). This CDR3 region has 14 residues. Between the trimmed V and J ends, which lost 10 bases and 4 bases, there was a span of 17 bases.

The rearrangement uses TRBV27 and TRBJ1-1; D possibly corresponds to TRBD1 (5 bases). The CDR3 loop spans 14 amino acids. Trimming cost V 6 bases and J 1 base, with 12 bases left between them. CDR1 MNHEY and CDR2 SMNVEV come from the germline V gene (reference sequence). Here the CDR3 reads CASSWGMANTEAFF. Written as DNA, the CDR3 is TGTGCCAGCAGCTGGGGGATGGCGAACACTGAAGCTTTCTTT.

The rearrangement joins TRBV29-1 to TRBJ2-3; TRBD1 matches at 11 bases. Germline trimming cut 6 bases from V and 2 bases from J; bases unmatched to any gene: 4. The CDR3 has 14 amino acids. The germline V gene encodes CDR1 SQVTM and CDR2 ANQGSEA. In DNA form, the CDR3 reads TGCAGCGTGTCGGGACAGGGGGTCACAGATACGCAGTATTTT. It is translated as CSVSGQGVTDTQYF.

V is TRBV25-1 and J is TRBJ1-4; no reliable D call. Germline CDR1 and CDR2: MGHDK and SYGVNS. Trimming took off 1 base at V and 8 bases at J, with 5 bases between the two ends. This CDR3 has 12 amino acids. The CDR3 loop is CASSEWGEKLFF. The CDR3 nucleotides read TGTGCCAGCAGTGAATGGGGAGAAAAACTGTTTTTT.

The chain links TRBV6-5 to TRBJ1-4; D not certain. The CDR3 consists of 14 residues. Germline V gene data show CDR1 as MNHEY and CDR2 as SVGAGI. Between the trimmed V and J ends, which lost 0 bases and 7 bases, there was a span of 9 bases. DNA for the CDR3: TGTGCCAGCAGTTACTCCCGGCGTGCTGAAAAACTGTTTTTT. Amino acids: CASSYSRRAEKLFF.

J is TRBJ2-3 and V is TRBV11-2, with 9 positions matching TRBD1. The CDR3 is 17 residues long. J was trimmed by 6 bases and V by 5 bases; bases with no gene match: 15. Germline-derived CDR1 and CDR2 are SGHAT and FQNNGV. The chain's CDR3 is CASSRTGVGSRRDTQYF. The CDR3, as DNA: TGTGCCAGCAGCCGGACAGGGGTAGGATCCCGTCGGGATACGCAGTATTTT.

CDR3 in amino acids: CASSLERFPQAFF. The CDR3 nucleotides are TGTGCCAGCAGCTTGGAAAGGTTCCCCCAAGCTTTCTTT. This chain links TRBV5-4 with TRBJ1-1; D is uncertain. CDR1 SGHNT and CDR2 YYREEE come from the germline V gene (reference sequence). The length of the CDR3 is 13 residues. The germline V and J ends were trimmed by 0 bases and 9 bases, with 12 bases remaining between them.

The rearrangement links TRBV5-8 to TRBJ2-5, with D hard to call. CDR3 size: 15 residues. Trimming removed 4 bases from V and 0 bases from J, with 13 bases in between. The germline gives CDR1 SGHTS, CDR2 YDEGEE. The CDR3 spells CASSRMTLYQETQYF. CDR3 coding DNA: TGTGCCAGCAGCCGGATGACACTTTACCAAGAGACCCAGTACTTC.

The rearrangement joins TRBV14 to TRBJ1-5, with D possibly being TRBD1 (5 bases). Germline V CDR1 and CDR2: SGHDN, FVKESK. The CDR3 totals 14 residues. The V end was cut by 4 bases, the J end by 7 bases, with 14 bases between. The CDR3 region has the DNA TGTGCCAGCAGCCGGGGGGTGTTACGACAGCCCCAGCATTTT. Translation gives CASSRGVLRQPQHF.

The genes are TRBV28 and TRBJ1-1; tentatively, D is TRBD1 (5 bases). V lost 7 bases and J lost 4, with 16 bases in between. The germline gives CDR1 MDHEN, CDR2 SYDVKM. The CDR3 has 14 residues. CDR3 in DNA: TGTGCCAGCAAACCGTCGGGGGGGGGCACTGAAGCTTTCTTT. Translation: CASKPSGGGTEAFF.

The CDR3 loop reads CASSPSEGRVFNEQFF. The CDR3 DNA reads TGCGCCAGCAGCCCTTCGGAGGGTCGGGTATTCAATGAGCAGTTCTTC. The V gene is TRBV5-1, the J gene TRBJ2-1, with D possibly TRBD2 on 6 matching bases. The V end was cut by 4 bases, the J end by 6 bases, with 20 bases between. This CDR3 has 16 residues. CDR1 and CDR2 from the germline V gene are SGHRS and YFSETQ.

The J gene is TRBJ2-7, the V gene TRBV25-1; 9 bases line up with TRBD1. The CDR3 totals 14 residues. Germline trimming cut 6 bases from V and 2 bases from J; bases unmatched to any gene: 5. Per germline, CDR1 MGHDK and CDR2 SYGVNS. In DNA form, the CDR3 reads TGTGCCAGCAGGGAACAGGGGGCCCCCTACGAGCAGTACTTC. This encodes CASREQGAPYEQYF.

The chain is built from TRBV14 and TRBJ1-3; perhaps TRBD1 as D (6 bases). CDR1 SGHDN and CDR2 FVKESK come from the germline V gene. V gave up 1 base and J gave up 2 bases, with 9 bases separating them. The length of the CDR3 is 15 residues. Written as DNA, the CDR3 is TGTGCCAGCAGCCAAGGGGGGGCCCCTGGAAACACCATATATTTT. Translating gives CASSQGGAPGNTIYF.